This is a list of T cell receptor beta chains from one sample in a study of blood T cell repertoires in COVID-19. Measured with immunoSEQ multiplex PCR; TCRdb has only the in-frame clones, and not every one. The repertoire consists of roughly 100,000 clones, with 84% occurring once and the leading ten covering less than 2%. The sequenced sample consisted of peripheral blood. All receptors derive from a man in his 70s with active or convalescent COVID-19. The CDR3 runs from the conserved cysteine through the conserved F or W. The D gene is left open where the match is weak. Clone size is shown for a subset of rows, as once, few, many or a class of expanded clone.

NA	TRBV7-7	NA	TRBJ2-5	CASSLGGVPQETQYF	TGTGCTAGCAGCTTAGGGGGAGTACCACAAGAGACCCAGTACTTC
NA	TRBV7-2	TRBD1	TRBJ1-2	CASSPRQGNYGYTF	TGTGCCAGCAGCCCAAGACAGGGGAACTATGGCTACACCTTC
NA	TRBV7-9	NA	TRBJ1-6	CASSLNRDNSPLHF	TGTGCCAGCAGCTTAAACAGGGATAATTCACCCCTCCACTTT
NA	TRBV7-8	TRBD1	TRBJ1-1	CASSPWTGGYTEAFF	TGTGCCAGCAGCCCCTGGACAGGGGGGTACACTGAAGCTTTCTTT
NA	TRBV14	TRBD2	TRBJ2-1	CASSQLGGVDYNEQFF	TGTGCCAGCAGCCAACTGGGGGGGGTTGACTACAATGAGCAGTTCTTC
NA	TRBV7-2	TRBD2	TRBJ2-3	CASKRGPPDTQYF	TGTGCCAGCAAGCGGGGCCCCCCAGATACGCAGTATTTT
NA	TRBV20-1	TRBD2	TRBJ2-5	CSASSGGAPQETQYF	TGCAGTGCTAGTAGCGGGGGGGCCCCGCAAGAGACCCAGTACTTC
NA	TRBV7-9	NA	TRBJ2-1	CASSPSRPTYNEQFF	TGTGCCAGCAGCCCTTCTAGGCCCACCTACAATGAGCAGTTCTTC
NA	TRBV7-2	NA	TRBJ2-1	CASSPQISSYNEQFF	TGTGCCAGCAGCCCTCAGATAAGCTCCTACAATGAGCAGTTCTTC
NA	TRBV11-2	NA	TRBJ2-7	CASSFNRGEQYF	TGTGCCAGCAGCTTTAACCGGGGCGAGCAGTACTTC
NA	TRBV7-2	TRBD2	TRBJ2-1	CASSLGVFRGGPFF	TGTGCCAGCAGCTTAGGGGTCTTCCGGGGGGGACCGTTCTTC
NA	TRBV7-9	NA	TRBJ2-5	CASSRGGEETQYF	TGTGCCAGCAGCAGGGGCGGAGAAGAGACCCAGTACTTC
NA	TRBV5-6	NA	TRBJ1-5	CASRLWGLPYQPQHF	TGTGCCAGCAGACTGTGGGGACTCCCTTATCAGCCCCAGCATTTT
NA	TRBV7-2	NA	TRBJ1-1	CASSFSGYTEAFF	TGTGCCAGCAGCTTTTCAGGGTACACTGAAGCTTTCTTT
NA	TRBV5-8	NA	TRBJ2-5	CASSLASGNIQETQYF	TGTGCCAGCAGCTTGGCTTCAGGAAATATCCAAGAGACCCAGTACTTC
few	TRBV18	NA	TRBJ1-5	CASSPTEGYQPQHF	TGTGCCAGCTCCCCTACGGAGGGGTACCAGCCCCAGCATTTT
few	TRBV5-1	NA	TRBJ2-5	CASSQGPVSGSETQYF	TGCGCCAGCAGCCAGGGGCCCGTGTCAGGATCAGAGACCCAGTACTTC